A single sample gave rise to the 32 T cell receptor beta chains below, sequenced in a study of cytomegalovirus exposure and HLA in healthy donors. The primer mix had 60 Vbeta and 13 Jbeta primers. The method was immunoSEQ multiplex PCR; TCRdb's version includes in-frame clones alone and lacks a portion of them. The profile shows around 70,000 clones, roughly two thirds of them singletons. The sequenced sample was PBMCs. All receptors come from a man between 60 and 75 years old in good health and CMV-seropositive.

Details on this clone: Other DNA sequences of this sample code for an identical CDR3. The V gene is TRBV6-5, the J gene TRBJ1-1; a possible D gene is TRBD1 (5 bases). Between the trimmed V and J ends, which lost 0 bases and 4 bases, there was a span of 6 bases. The CDR3 runs 13 residues. In germline, CDR1 is MNHEY, CDR2 SVGAGI. The CDR3 nucleotides read TGTGCCAGCAGTTACTCAAGGGGCACTGAAGCTTTCTTT. Translation: CASSYSRGTEAFF.

The chain couples TRBV4-2 to TRBJ2-2; D is undetermined. The CDR3 has 16 amino acids. V gave up 0 bases and J gave up 5 bases, with 13 bases separating them. CDR1 and CDR2 (germline): LGHNA, YNFKEQ. CDR3 sequence reads: CASSQELIRVTGELFF. The DNA of the CDR3 is TGTGCCAGCAGCCAAGAACTGATTCGGGTAACCGGGGAGCTGTTTTTT.

This sequence joins TRBV9 and TRBJ2-1, with 7 bases matching TRBD2. Looked up from germline, CDR1 is SGDLS and CDR2 is YYNGEE. The ends lost 0 bases at V and 6 bases at J; junction bases unmatched: 6. The CDR3 length is 15 residues. CDR3 protein: CASSVGSSGRNEQFF. DNA for the CDR3: TGTGCCAGCAGCGTAGGGTCTAGCGGTCGCAATGAGCAGTTCTTC.

This clone was recorded at least ten times. One end of the junction does not line up with germline, which may come from a read error. The genes are TRBV6-5 and TRBJ2-1; D ambiguous. The CDR3 is 11 residues long. The germline CDR1 and CDR2 sequences are MNHEY and SVGAGI. CDR3 in amino acids: CASSYYYEQFF. The CDR3 DNA sequence: TGTGCCAGCAGTTACTACTATGAGCAGTTCTTC.

The gene calls are TRBV14 and TRBJ2-1, with TRBD1 matching over 7 bases. With 4 bases clipped from V and 2 bases from J, the junction kept 5 bases outside the gene matches. The length of the CDR3 is 15 residues. Germline CDR1 SGHDN, CDR2 FVKESK. CDR3 nucleotides: TGTGCCAGCAGCCCGACAGGGTCCCCCTACAATGAGCAGTTCTTC. It codes for CASSPTGSPYNEQFF.

The chain is built from TRBV10-2 and TRBJ2-7; 7 bases align to TRBD1. The CDR3 is 14 amino acids. V shed 6 bases, J shed 0 bases, and the junction held 5 bases outside the gene matches. CDR1 is WSHSY and CDR2 is SAAADI in the germline V gene. The CDR3, as DNA: TGCGCCAGCAGCGGGACAGTTAGCTCCTACGAGCAGTACTTC. It is translated as CASSGTVSSYEQYF.

V usage is TRBV25-1 and J usage is TRBJ2-6; TRBD1 matches at 9 bases. V lost 6 bases and J lost 11; bases outside the gene matches: 11. The CDR3 runs 15 residues. In germline, CDR1 is MGHDK, CDR2 SYGVNS. In DNA form, the CDR3 reads TGTGCCAGCAGGGACAGGGGCTCGAAATACGACGTCCTGACTTTC. It is translated as CASRDRGSKYDVLTF.

V gene TRBV19 combines with J gene TRBJ2-1, with 8 bases lining up with TRBD2. In germline, CDR1 is LNHDA, CDR2 SQIVND (reference sequence). The CDR3 runs to 15 residues. The V segment lost 2 bases and the J segment 7 bases; nucleotides outside the gene matches: 7. The CDR3 DNA is TGTGCCAGTAGTATAACCAGCGGGAGAGGAAATGAGCAGTTCTTC. Its translation: CASSITSGRGNEQFF.

The chain joins TRBV10-2 to TRBJ2-6; the D gene is possibly TRBD1 (6 bases). V lost 3 bases and J 1 base, leaving 16 bases between the germline ends. Germline V gene sequence: CDR1 WSHSY, CDR2 SAAADI. The CDR3 runs 18 residues. In nucleotides, the CDR3 is TGCGCCAGCAGTGATTCCGGGACACGACTTTCTGGGGCCAACGTCCTGACTTTC. Encoded protein: CASSDSGTRLSGANVLTF.

The J gene is TRBJ2-7, the V gene TRBV12-5; no reliable D call. The CDR3 sequence is 12 residues long. Trimming took 3 bases from V and 0 from J, leaving 3 bases between them. CDR1 LGHNT and CDR2 FRNRAP come from the germline V gene. As DNA, the CDR3 is TGTGCTAGTGGTTTCGGCTCCTACGAGCAGTACTTC. Translating gives CASGFGSYEQYF.

This clone was recorded a few times. The rearrangement links TRBV5-1 to TRBJ2-5; TRBD2 matches 10 bases. The CDR3 has 16 amino acids. V trimming: 0 bases; J trimming: 5 bases; junction bases outside the gene matches: 7. Looked up from germline, CDR1 is SGHRS and CDR2 is YFSETQ. As DNA, the CDR3 is TGCGCCAGCAGCTTGGGGACTAGCGGTCTTAAGGAGACCCAGTACTTC. It translates to CASSLGTSGLKETQYF. Full variable domain (missing parts from reference TRBV5-1 and TRBJ2-5): KAGVTQTPRYLIKTRGQQVTLSCSPISGHRSVSWYQQTPGQGLQFLFEYFSETQRNKGNFPGRFSGRQFSNSRSEMNVSTLELGDSALYLCASSLGTSGLKETQYFGPGTRLLVL.

The table lists this clone with a few counts. The chain links TRBV6-5 to TRBJ2-1; TRBD1 agrees at 10 bases. CDR1 is MNHEY, CDR2 SVGAGI, per germline. Trimming cost V 2 bases and J 10 bases; bases outside gene matches: 11. The CDR3 is 16 amino acids. Here the CDR3 reads CASSYERTGGSEEQFF. CDR3 nucleotide sequence: TGTGCCAGCAGTTACGAGCGGACAGGGGGGAGCGAGGAGCAGTTCTTC.

V is TRBV12-5 and J is TRBJ2-5; 8 nucleotides agree with TRBD1. CDR3 length: 14 amino acids. With 6 bases clipped from V and 4 bases from J, the junction kept 7 bases outside the gene matches. The germline gives CDR1 LGHNT, CDR2 FRNRAP. CDR3 loop: CASGPPGTGETQYF. CDR3 in DNA: TGTGCTAGTGGCCCGCCCGGGACAGGAGAGACCCAGTACTTC.

The V and J genes are TRBV18 and TRBJ1-4; 7 nucleotides match TRBD1. Trimming took 5 bases from V and 5 from J; bases not matched to a gene: 8. The CDR3 runs 15 residues. Germline lookup yields CDR1 KGHSH and CDR2 LQKENI. CDR3 sequence reads: CASSSRQGGNEKLFF. The CDR3 DNA sequence: TGTGCCAGCTCATCACGACAGGGTGGGAATGAAAAACTGTTTTTT.

The chain joins TRBV6-5 to TRBJ2-2, with a weak D call TRBD1 (5 bases). The CDR3 is 15 residues long. The V end was cut by 2 bases, the J end by 5 bases, with 12 bases between. Germline V gene data show CDR1 as MNHEY and CDR2 as SVGAGI. The CDR3 protein is CASSYRTFRTGELFF. In nucleotides, the CDR3 is TGTGCCAGCAGTTACAGGACATTTAGGACCGGGGAGCTGTTTTTT.

The V call is TRBV7-2, the J call TRBJ2-6; 7 positions agree with TRBD1. Germline V CDR1 and CDR2: SGHTA, FQGNSA. The ends lost 6 bases at V and 2 bases at J; junction bases unmatched: 7. This CDR3 region has 16 residues. CDR3: CASSRLTGAGANVLTF. The DNA for the CDR3 is TGTGCCAGCAGTCGTCTTACAGGGGCTGGGGCCAACGTCCTGACTTTC.

This clone was recorded once. The CDR3 loop reads CASSLGTLNSPLHF. Written as DNA, the CDR3 is TGTGCCAGCAGCCTCGGGACTCTAAATTCACCCCTCCACTTT. The genes are TRBV7-9 and TRBJ1-6; perhaps TRBD1 as D (5 bases). Germline assignment: CDR1 SEHNR and CDR2 FQNEAQ (reference sequence). V was trimmed by 5 bases and J by 7 bases, leaving 12 bases between them. The CDR3 spans 14 residues.

The rearrangement joins TRBV28 to TRBJ2-7, with TRBD2 matching over 12 bases. The CDR3 contains 16 residues. In germline, CDR1 is MDHEN, CDR2 SYDVKM. Trimming removed 5 bases from V and 0 bases from J; junction bases left unmatched: 5. In DNA, the CDR3 is TGTGCCAGCAGTCCCGGGACTAGCGGGCACTCCTACGAGCAGTACTTC. Amino acid sequence: CASSPGTSGHSYEQYF.

The chain couples TRBV7-2 to TRBJ2-5; TRBD2 might be the D (6 bases). V lost 0 bases to trimming and J lost 7 bases, with 15 bases between them. CDR3 length: 15 amino acids. From germline, CDR1 is SGHTA and CDR2 FQGNSA. CDR3 region: CASSLAGGSPGTQYF. For the CDR3, the DNA is TGTGCCAGCAGCTTAGCGGGGGGATCCCCAGGGACCCAGTACTTC. The full variable domain, its missing parts supplied by reference TRBV7-2 and TRBJ2-5, is GAGVSQSPSNKVTEKGKDVELRCDPISGHTALYWYRQSLGQGLEFLIYFQGNSAPDKSGLPSDRFSAERTGGSVSTLTIQRTQQEDSAVYLCASSLAGGSPGTQYFGPGTRLLVL.

This clone has only one observation. The chain couples TRBV5-1 to TRBJ1-1, with D maybe TRBD1 (6 bases). The germline V gene has CDR1 SGHRS and CDR2 YFSETQ. This CDR3 region has 14 residues. Trimming took off 4 bases at V and 3 bases at J, with 13 bases between the two ends. The CDR3 here is CASSPSGQYTEAFF. CDR3 nucleotides: TGCGCCAGCAGCCCAAGCGGACAGTACACTGAAGCTTTCTTT.

The chain employs TRBV7-9 and TRBJ2-1; the match to TRBD2 covers 10 bases. V was pared by 5 bases and J by 3 bases, with 7 bases of the junction left unmatched. The CDR3 is 16 amino acids. Looked up from germline, CDR1 is SEHNR and CDR2 is FQNEAQ (reference sequence). The DNA of the CDR3 is TGTGCCAGCAGCCGACTTCGGACTAGCGGCTACAATGAGCAGTTCTTC. Its translation: CASSRLRTSGYNEQFF.

The chain combines TRBV28 with TRBJ2-7; 7 bases map to TRBD1. The CDR3 is made up of 15 amino acids. Germline V gives CDR1 MDHEN, CDR2 SYDVKM. Unmatched junction bases numbered 10, after V lost 6 bases and J lost 2 bases. The CDR3 spells CASSPRGLSTYEQYF. CDR3 nucleotide sequence: TGTGCCAGCAGCCCGAGGGGGCTAAGTACCTACGAGCAGTACTTC.

This clone was found once. The chain recombines TRBV5-6 with TRBJ2-7; D ambiguous. With 1 base removed from V and 2 bases from J, the gap between germline ends came to 10 bases. CDR1 and CDR2 from the germline V gene are SGHDT and YYEEEE. This CDR3 comprises 14 residues. CDR3 region: CASSLTVAAYEQYF. CDR3 nucleotides: TGTGCCAGCAGCTTGACAGTTGCCGCCTACGAGCAGTACTTC.

The chain employs TRBV5-5 and TRBJ1-1; D is uncertain. This CDR3 is built from 13 residues. CDR1 and CDR2 (germline): SGHKS, YYEKEE (reference sequence). Trimming shortened V by 3 bases and J by 2 bases, and 8 bases separated the two germline ends. The CDR3 spells CASSSERNTEAFF. For the CDR3, the DNA is TGTGCCAGCAGCTCGGAGCGTAACACTGAAGCTTTCTTT.

The chain uses TRBV6-5 and TRBJ2-1, with 9 nucleotides matching TRBD2. Germline V gene sequence: CDR1 MNHEY, CDR2 SVGAGI. The ends lost 5 bases at V and 5 bases at J; junction bases unmatched: 7. The CDR3 has 15 amino acids. The CDR3 DNA follows: TGTGCCAGCAGTACCGGGACTAGCTACGACAATGAGCAGTTCTTC. It is translated as CASSTGTSYDNEQFF.

The chain joins TRBV5-6 to TRBJ2-5; the D is unclear. The germline gives CDR1 SGHDT, CDR2 YYEEEE. Trimming took 0 bases from V and 5 from J, leaving 11 bases between them. The CDR3 loop spans 14 amino acids. The CDR3 region has the DNA TGTGCCAGCAGCTTGGTTGGTGTCCGGGAGACCCAGTACTTC. Translating it yields CASSLVGVRETQYF.

The chain uses TRBV2 and TRBJ1-5; D is unresolved. Germline V CDR1 and CDR2: SNHLY, FYNNEI. The CDR3 runs 14 residues. Trimming cost V 5 bases and J 0 bases, with 8 bases left between them. The CDR3 DNA follows: TGTGCCAGCAGTAACACCAATAGCAATCAGCCCCAGCATTTT. The encoded protein is CASSNTNSNQPQHF.

The table lists this clone with a count of one. This chain joins TRBV5-4 and TRBJ2-5; possible D gene TRBD2, 10 bases. Germline CDR1 reads SGHNT; CDR2 reads YYREEE (reference sequence). The V end lost 0 bases, the J end lost 7 bases, and 31 bases lay between the germline ends. CDR3 length: 20 amino acids. CDR3 bases: TGTGCCAGCAGCTTGGAAGGACAGGGGAGGCTCTATAGCGGGGGGCTGACCCAGTACTTC. It codes for CASSLEGQGRLYSGGLTQYF.

V and J are TRBV29-1 and TRBJ2-7; D possibly corresponds to TRBD1 (5 bases). V was trimmed by 5 bases and J by 3 bases, leaving 17 bases between them. Germline CDR1 reads SQVTM; CDR2 reads ANQGSEA. This CDR3 comprises 14 residues. The CDR3 region has the DNA TGCAGCGTTCAGAGACAGTTGGCTGACTACGAGCAGTACTTC. Translating it yields CSVQRQLADYEQYF.

The chain joins TRBV18 to TRBJ2-7, with TRBD2 identical over 8 bases. The CDR3 totals 15 residues. After removal of 5 bases from V and 6 bases from J, the junction contained 12 bases not matched to a gene. Germline V gene sequence: CDR1 KGHSH, CDR2 LQKENI. This CDR3 is CASSIGLAGSSEQYF. The CDR3 coding sequence is TGTGCCAGCTCAATCGGACTAGCAGGGTCGTCCGAGCAGTACTTC.

The count of this clone is one. In nucleotides, the CDR3 is TGTGCCAGCAGGCAGACGGGACAGGGGACCTACGAGCAGTACTTC. It encodes CASRQTGQGTYEQYF. This sequence joins TRBV2 and TRBJ2-7; 10 bases map to TRBD1. Germline V gene data show CDR1 as SNHLY and CDR2 as FYNNEI. CDR3 length equals 15 residues. With 6 bases clipped from V and 2 bases from J, the junction kept 7 bases outside the gene matches.

This chain connects TRBV11-2 to TRBJ1-1, with 7 bases identical to TRBD1. The CDR3 contains 13 residues. Germline assignment: CDR1 SGHAT and CDR2 FQNNGV. V shed 1 base, J shed 8 bases, and the junction held 4 bases outside the gene matches. For the CDR3, the DNA is TGTGCCAGCAGCTTAGCCGGGACAGTAGAAGCTTTCTTT. It codes for CASSLAGTVEAFF.